This is a list of T cell receptor beta chains from one sample in a study of blood T cell repertoires in COVID-19. Assay: immunoSEQ multiplex PCR; the TCRdb copy retains only in-frame clones and omits some. The table lists 140,000 to 150,000 clones, roughly 90% of them singletons. Sequencing was carried out using peripheral blood. The receptors come from a woman aged 45-65 years with acute or convalescent COVID-19. CDR3s include the opening cysteine and the closing phenylalanine or tryptophan. D genes are given only for firm matches. Size is omitted from some rows. Given values are once, few, many or a class for expanded clones.

J gene | clone size | D gene | V gene | CDR3 protein | CDR3 DNA
TRBJ1-1 | . | TRBD1 | TRBV7-8 | CASSPSGDRFGENTEAFF | TGTGCCAGCAGCCCTAGCGGGGACAGGTTCGGGGAGAACACTGAAGCTTTCTTT
TRBJ2-3 | . | TRBD1 | TRBV19 | CATSRTGGTDTQYF | TGTGCCACTTCAAGGACAGGGGGCACAGATACGCAGTATTTT
TRBJ2-1 | . | TRBD2 | TRBV19 | CASSPKIVLAGAAEQFF | TGTGCCAGTAGTCCCAAGATCGTCCTAGCGGGAGCTGCTGAGCAGTTCTTC
TRBJ1-6 | few | TRBD1 | TRBV19 | CAIFPRDRNNSPLHF | TGTGCCATTTTTCCTCGGGACAGGAATAATTCACCCCTCCACTTT
TRBJ2-3 | . | . | TRBV21-1 | CASSKADRSSTDTQYF | TGTGCCAGCAGCAAAGCGGACAGGTCTAGCACAGATACGCAGTATTTT
TRBJ2-5 | . | TRBD2 | TRBV7-2 | CASSLVSSGGAGETQYF | TGTGCCAGCAGCTTAGTTTCTAGCGGGGGGGCAGGGGAGACCCAGTACTTC
TRBJ2-7 | . | . | TRBV5-1 | CASSYSRDLAYEQYF | TGCGCCAGCAGCTACAGTAGGGACTTGGCCTACGAGCAGTACTTC
TRBJ2-1 | . | . | TRBV7-9 | CASSLDSSEQFF | TGTGCCAGCAGCTTAGATAGCAGTGAGCAGTTCTTC
TRBJ1-2 | . | . | TRBV2 | CASTTTAGNGYTF | TGTGCCAGCACCACTACGGCAGGGAATGGCTACACCTTC
TRBJ2-3 | . | TRBD1 | TRBV6-5 | CASSRQGGADTQYF | TGTGCCAGCAGTCGACAGGGGGGGGCAGATACGCAGTATTTT
TRBJ1-1 | . | . | TRBV10-1 | CASSDRAVPSETEAFF | TGCGCCAGCAGTGACAGGGCCGTTCCATCGGAAACTGAAGCTTTCTTT
TRBJ1-2 | . | . | TRBV10-1 | CASSPSGENYGYTF | TGCGCCAGCAGCCCCTCCGGAGAGAACTATGGCTACACCTTC
TRBJ2-7 | . | TRBD2 | TRBV11-2 | CASSSGTSPEQYF | TGTGCCAGCAGCTCCGGGACTAGCCCAGAGCAGTACTTC
TRBJ2-7 | . | . | TRBV3-1/TRBV3-2 | CASSQDTGGPYEQYF | TGTGCCAGCAGCCAAGATACCGGGGGGCCCTACGAGCAGTACTTC
TRBJ2-1 | . | TRBD2 | TRBV6-6 | CASTTLAAAYNEQFF | TGTGCCAGCACCACGCTAGCGGCTGCCTACAATGAGCAGTTCTTC
TRBJ2-1 | . | . | TRBV9 | CASSVEGRGTNEQFF | TGTGCCAGCAGCGTAGAGGGCAGGGGAACCAATGAGCAGTTCTTC
TRBJ2-7 | . | . | TRBV27 | CASSSLVGGGSYYEQYF | TGTGCCAGCAGTTCTCTTGTCGGTGGGGGGTCCTACTACGAGCAGTACTTC
TRBJ1-1 | once | . | TRBV7-2 | CASSVTGNTEAFF | TGTGCCAGCAGCGTGACTGGGAACACTGAAGCTTTCTTT
TRBJ2-7 | . | . | TRBV6-5 | CASIRGQGGTYEQYF | TGTGCCAGCATCCGTGGACAGGGAGGGACCTACGAGCAGTACTTC
TRBJ1-5 | . | . | TRBV6-1 | CASSGLGGRSNQPQHF | TGTGCCAGCAGTGGATTGGGGGGGAGGAGCAATCAGCCCCAGCATTTT
TRBJ2-1 | . | TRBD2 | TRBV11-2 | CASSLGTSGAIRQFF | TGTGCCAGCAGCTTAGGGACTAGCGGGGCGATACGGCAGTTCTTC
TRBJ2-3 | . | TRBD2 | TRBV24-1 | CATSFGRVTDTQYF | TGTGCCACCAGTTTCGGGAGGGTCACAGATACGCAGTATTTT
TRBJ2-2 | . | TRBD2 | TRBV10-3 | CAINPGLAGGPNTGELFF | TGTGCCATCAACCCGGGACTAGCGGGGGGGCCAAACACCGGGGAGCTGTTTTTT
TRBJ1-3 | . | TRBD1 | TRBV6-5 | CASSYQDRSSGNTIYF | TGTGCCAGCAGTTACCAGGACAGGTCCTCTGGAAACACCATATATTTT
TRBJ2-3 | . | . | TRBV5-1 | CASSLDPQNTDTQYF | TGCGCCAGCAGCTTGGATCCGCAGAACACAGATACGCAGTATTTT
TRBJ1-2 | once | TRBD1 | TRBV4-2 | CASSQDRQGTGSNYGYTF | TGTGCCAGCAGCCAAGATCGTCAAGGGACAGGGTCTAACTATGGCTACACCTTC
TRBJ2-3 | once | TRBD2 | TRBV6-5 | CASSLAGSTDTQYF | TGTGCCAGCAGTCTAGCGGGGAGCACAGATACGCAGTATTTT
TRBJ1-5 | . | TRBD1 | TRBV24-1 | CATSDSQGASNQPQHF | TGTGCCACCAGTGATTCACAGGGGGCGAGCAATCAGCCCCAGCATTTT
TRBJ2-2 | . | TRBD1 | TRBV11-2 | CASSPHAGGNTGELFF | TGTGCCAGCAGCCCCCATGCAGGGGGTAACACCGGGGAGCTGTTTTTT
TRBJ1-3 | . | TRBD1 | TRBV29-1 | CSVATGGGGNTIYF | TGCAGCGTCGCCACAGGGGGAGGTGGAAACACCATATATTTT
TRBJ2-3 | . | . | TRBV6-6 | CASSANADRWKDTQYF | TGTGCCAGCAGTGCCAACGCGGACAGATGGAAAGATACGCAGTATTTT
TRBJ2-7 | . | . | TRBV2 | CAGGQNYEQYF | TGTGCCGGCGGGCAGAACTACGAGCAGTACTTC
TRBJ1-1 | . | . | TRBV13 | CASCFWQGHTEAFF | TGTGCCAGCTGCTTTTGGCAGGGGCACACTGAAGCTTTCTTT
TRBJ1-6 | . | TRBD1 | TRBV6-5 | CATDRAQNSPLHF | TGTGCCACGGACAGGGCTCAAAATTCACCCCTCCACTTT
TRBJ1-1 | . | . | TRBV7-9 | CASSSQTVLNTEAFF | TGTGCCAGCAGCTCCCAGACAGTGCTGAACACTGAAGCTTTCTTT
TRBJ1-1 | . | TRBD1 | TRBV10-2 | CASSVTGTEAFF | TGCGCCAGCAGTGTGACAGGGACTGAAGCTTTCTTT
TRBJ2-6 | . | TRBD1 | TRBV29-1 | CSAAGQGTGANVLTF | TGCAGCGCCGCCGGACAGGGGACGGGGGCCAACGTCCTGACTTTC
TRBJ2-7 | few | . | TRBV5-4 | CASSLVQGEQYF | TGTGCCAGCAGCTTGGTTCAGGGTGAGCAGTACTTC
TRBJ2-7 | once | . | TRBV2 | CASSDPGIYEQYF | TGTGCCAGCAGTGATCCCGGGATTTACGAGCAGTACTTC
TRBJ2-5 | once | . | TRBV19 | CASTPGLKQETQYF | TGTGCCAGCACTCCCGGACTAAAACAAGAGACCCAGTACTTC
TRBJ1-2 | . | TRBD1 | TRBV6-5 | CASSYGQGRNYGYTF | TGTGCCAGCAGTTACGGACAGGGTAGGAACTATGGCTACACCTTC